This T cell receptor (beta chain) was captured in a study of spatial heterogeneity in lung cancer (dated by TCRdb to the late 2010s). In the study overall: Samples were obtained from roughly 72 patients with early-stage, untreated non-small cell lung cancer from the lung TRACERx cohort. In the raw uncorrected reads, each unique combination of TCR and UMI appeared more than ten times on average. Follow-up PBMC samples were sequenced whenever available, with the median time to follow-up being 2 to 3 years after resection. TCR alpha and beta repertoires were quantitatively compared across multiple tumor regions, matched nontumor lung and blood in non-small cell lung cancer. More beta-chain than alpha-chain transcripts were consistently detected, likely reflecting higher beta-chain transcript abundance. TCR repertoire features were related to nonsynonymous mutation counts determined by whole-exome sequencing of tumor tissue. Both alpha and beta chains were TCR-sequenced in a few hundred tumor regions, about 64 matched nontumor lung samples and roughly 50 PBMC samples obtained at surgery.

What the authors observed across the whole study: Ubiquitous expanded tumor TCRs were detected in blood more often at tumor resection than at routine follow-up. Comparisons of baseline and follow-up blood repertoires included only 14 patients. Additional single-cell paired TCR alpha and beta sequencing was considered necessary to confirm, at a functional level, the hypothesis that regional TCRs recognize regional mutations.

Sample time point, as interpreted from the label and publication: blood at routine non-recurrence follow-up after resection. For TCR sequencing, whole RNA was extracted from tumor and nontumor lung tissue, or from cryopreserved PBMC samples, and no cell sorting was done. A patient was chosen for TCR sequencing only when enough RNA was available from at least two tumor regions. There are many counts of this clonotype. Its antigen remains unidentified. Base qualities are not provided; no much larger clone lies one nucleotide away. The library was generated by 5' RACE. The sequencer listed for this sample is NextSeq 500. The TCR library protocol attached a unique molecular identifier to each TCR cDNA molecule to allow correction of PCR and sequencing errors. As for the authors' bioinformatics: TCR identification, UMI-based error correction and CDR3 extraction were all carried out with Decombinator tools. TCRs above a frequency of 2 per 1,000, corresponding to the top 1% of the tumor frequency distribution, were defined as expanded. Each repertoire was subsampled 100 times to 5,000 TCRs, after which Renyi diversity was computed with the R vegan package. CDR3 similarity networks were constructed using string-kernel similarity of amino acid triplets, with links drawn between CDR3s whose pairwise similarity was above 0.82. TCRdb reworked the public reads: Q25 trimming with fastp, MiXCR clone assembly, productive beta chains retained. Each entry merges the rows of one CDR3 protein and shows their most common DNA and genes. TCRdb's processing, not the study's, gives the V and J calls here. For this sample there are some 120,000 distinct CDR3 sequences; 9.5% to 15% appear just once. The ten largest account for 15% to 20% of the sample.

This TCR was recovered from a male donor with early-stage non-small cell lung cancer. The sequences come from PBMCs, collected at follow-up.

The CDR3: CASSQRQGRTDTQYF. The DNA is as follows: TGTGCCAGCAGCCAACGACAGGGACGCACAGATACGCAGTATTTT. The rearrangement joined TRBV3-1 to TRBJ2-3, with 7 junctional bases fitting TRBD1. Here V drops 2 bases and J drops 1 base, and the junction holds 3 bases not matched to any gene. Inclusive of the bounding cysteine and phenylalanine, the CDR3 is 15 residues long. Just CDR3 DNA is preserved here, 45 bases in frame from base 1. Per the germline V gene (reference sequence), LGHDT is the CDR1 and YNNKEL is the CDR2.